Presented here are 22 T cell receptor beta chains from one specimen sequenced in a study of T cell changes during pregnancy in multiple sclerosis. The data were produced by immunoSEQ multiplex PCR, yet TCRdb's version contains in-frame clones alone and is incomplete. Here the sample spans nearly 110,000 clones, around 90% being singletons. The sample was peripheral blood, taken before pregnancy. These receptors all stem from a female donor with multiple sclerosis, enrolled in a pregnancy study.

This clone has just one count. The chain links TRBV28 to TRBJ2-7; the match to TRBD1 covers 7 bases. The CDR3 is 19 residues long. Germline V gene lookup returns CDR1 MDHEN and CDR2 SYDVKM. V dropped 4 bases and J dropped 9; count of bases not matched to a gene: 27. CDR3 in DNA: TGTGCCAGCAGTTCTATCCGGGACAGAAACCTGCCCAGGAGTGTATGGCAGTACTTC. Amino acid sequence: CASSSIRDRNLPRSVWQYF.

This clone has only one observation. The CDR3 loop reads CASSPQGSTDTQYF. In DNA form, the CDR3 reads TGTGCCAGCTCACCCCAGGGTAGCACAGATACGCAGTATTTT. The chain is built from TRBV18 and TRBJ2-3, with TRBD1 as a possible D gene (5 bases). In germline, CDR1 is KGHSH, CDR2 LQKENI. The CDR3 is 14 amino acids. V lost 3 bases, J lost 0 bases, and 7 bases lay in between.

The V gene is TRBV15, the J gene TRBJ2-7; 10 bases are shared with TRBD1. The V and J ends lost 2 bases and 5 bases, in that order; junction bases with no gene match: 6. CDR3 length equals 15 residues. Germline loops: CDR1 LNHNV, CDR2 YYDKDF (reference sequence). CDR3 in DNA: TGTGCCACCAGCAGATCCCGGACAGGGGGAAACGAGCAGTACTTC. Translated, it gives CATSRSRTGGNEQYF.

In regard to this clone: The junction departs from the called germline gene at one end, perhaps through a read error. The chain employs TRBV7-8 and TRBJ2-5, with D possibly TRBD1 on 6 matching bases. Germline CDR1 is SGHVS and CDR2 is FQNEAQ. The CDR3 spans 13 residues. The CDR3 region is CASSLEGVETQYF. CDR3 in DNA: TGTGCCAGCAGTTTAGAGGGGGTCGAGACCCAGTACTTC.

On this clone: The same CDR3 is also encoded by other DNA sequences in this sample. Written as DNA, the CDR3 is TGTGCCAGCAGTTCGACAGATACGCAGTATTTT. It encodes CASSSTDTQYF. The chain is built from TRBV28 and TRBJ2-3; D uncertain. Trimming cost V 4 bases and J 3 bases, with 2 bases left between them. This CDR3 spans 11 amino acids. Germline CDR1 reads MDHEN; CDR2 reads SYDVKM.

This sequence joins TRBV7-6 and TRBJ1-3, with TRBD1 identical over 9 bases. This CDR3 has 16 residues. Germline CDR1 SGHVS, CDR2 FNYEAQ. J gave up 5 bases and V 5 bases, and 10 bases lay outside the gene matches. The CDR3 reads CASSLLGQGERNTIYF. In DNA form, the CDR3 reads TGTGCCAGCAGCCTATTGGGACAGGGTGAAAGAAACACCATATATTTT.

The chain is built from TRBV28 and TRBJ1-3; a possible D gene is TRBD1 (5 bases). CDR3 length: 16 amino acids. Germline V lookup: CDR1 MDHEN, CDR2 SYDVKM. Trimming left V 5 bases short and J 4 bases short, with 18 bases between. CDR3 protein: CASSQGGRGPGNTIYF. DNA for the CDR3: TGTGCCAGCAGTCAAGGCGGTAGGGGTCCGGGAAACACCATATATTTT.

The chain employs TRBV7-9 and TRBJ2-5; no clear D gene. The CDR3 is 15 amino acids. The V gene lost 4 bases and the J gene lost 2 bases, with 14 bases spanning the gap. Germline lookup yields CDR1 SEHNR and CDR2 FQNEAQ (reference sequence). CDR3 residues: CASSSTAPGQETQYF. The CDR3 bases are TGTGCCAGCAGCTCAACGGCCCCAGGACAAGAGACCCAGTACTTC.

The chain couples TRBV4-2 to TRBJ2-7; 7 positions agree with TRBD1. The germline V gene encodes CDR1 LGHNA and CDR2 YNFKEQ. The length of the CDR3 is 15 residues. Trimming cost V 2 bases and J 7 bases; bases outside gene matches: 11. In DNA, the CDR3 is TGTGCCAGCAGCCAACTTACAGGGGTGTACTTTGAGCAGTACTTC. Translating it yields CASSQLTGVYFEQYF.

CDR3 sequence (DNA): TGTGCCAGCTCACCAGGGGGACAGACTAACTATGGCTACACCTTC. Its protein product is CASSPGGQTNYGYTF. The genes are TRBV18 and TRBJ1-2, with 7 bases lining up with TRBD1. V dropped 2 bases and J dropped 0; count of bases not matched to a gene: 3. This CDR3 comprises 15 residues. The germline CDR1 and CDR2 sequences are KGHSH and LQKENI.

The chain joins TRBV7-9 to TRBJ1-4; 11 bases line up with TRBD1. The CDR3 is made up of 18 amino acids. Germline V gene lookup returns CDR1 SEHNR and CDR2 FQNEAQ (reference sequence). V lost 5 bases and J lost 0; bases outside the gene matches: 8. Here the CDR3 reads CASSPDRGRPTTNEKLFF. The CDR3 DNA reads TGTGCCAGCAGCCCGGACAGGGGGCGGCCTACAACTAATGAAAAACTGTTTTTT.

CDR3 in DNA: TGTGCCAGCAGTACACCCTACGAGCAGTACTTC. This gives the protein CASSTPYEQYF. The chain employs TRBV28 and TRBJ2-7, with unresolved D. The CDR3 has 11 residues. With 5 bases removed from V and 2 bases from J, the gap between germline ends came to 4 bases. The germline V gene encodes CDR1 MDHEN and CDR2 SYDVKM. Together with reference TRBV28 and TRBJ2-7, the CDR3 gives the full variable domain: DVKVTQSSRYLVKRTGEKVFLECVQDMDHENMFWYRQDPGLGLRLIYFSYDVKMKEKGDIPEGYSVSREKKERFSLILESASTNQTSMYLCASSTPYEQYFGPGTRLTVT.

V and J are TRBV4-1 and TRBJ1-2, with TRBD1 identical over 12 bases. Germline trimming cut 4 bases from V and 8 bases from J; bases unmatched to any gene: 8. The CDR3 is 15 amino acids. The V gene's germline CDR1 is MGHRA and CDR2 YSYEKL. The CDR3 sequence: CASSPPGTGGKGYTF. The CDR3, as DNA: TGCGCCAGCAGCCCACCGGGGACAGGGGGCAAGGGCTACACCTTC.

This clone was observed once. The V gene is TRBV29-1, the J gene TRBJ2-3, with a possible D match to TRBD2 (6 bases). CDR3 size: 13 residues. Between the trimmed V and J ends, which lost 4 bases and 2 bases, there was a span of 10 bases. Germline V gene sequence: CDR1 SQVTM, CDR2 ANQGSEA. This CDR3 is CSVGTKLTDTQYF. The CDR3 coding sequence is TGCAGCGTTGGGACTAAACTCACAGATACGCAGTATTTT.

The J gene is TRBJ2-7, the V gene TRBV10-1, with D perhaps matching TRBD2 (6 bases). V gave up 8 bases and J gave up 2 bases, with 16 bases separating them. Germline values: CDR1 WNHNN, CDR2 SYGVQD (reference sequence). This CDR3 has 14 residues. DNA of the CDR3: TGCGCCAGCCGTCCCGGGACTTTGACCTACGAGCAGTACTTC. Translated, it gives CASRPGTLTYEQYF.

The rearrangement joins TRBV10-3 to TRBJ1-4; the D is unclear. This CDR3 is built from 13 residues. The ends were cut back, 6 bases at V and 7 bases at J, with 12 bases in the middle. The V gene's germline CDR1 is ENHRY and CDR2 SYGVKD. The CDR3 DNA sequence: TGTGCCATCAGGGGCCTAGGGAGTGAAAAACTGTTTTTT. It yields the protein CAIRGLGSEKLFF.

The V gene is TRBV27, the J gene TRBJ1-2; 9 bases match TRBD1. V was pared by 9 bases and J by 4 bases, with 15 bases of the junction left unmatched. The germline CDR1 and CDR2 sequences are MNHEY and SMNVEV (reference sequence). The CDR3 consists of 16 residues. CDR3 nucleotide sequence: TGTGCCAGTCTGCCTTTGACAGGGGGGCCGTTCTATGGCTACACCTTC. Encoded protein: CASLPLTGGPFYGYTF.

The chain uses TRBV7-9 and TRBJ2-2; TRBD1 matches 7 bases. J lost 3 bases, V lost 5 bases, and 15 bases had no gene match. The CDR3 loop spans 18 amino acids. The V gene's germline CDR1 is SEHNR and CDR2 FQNEAQ (reference sequence). The CDR3 region has the DNA TGTGCCAGCAGCCTAGGCCCGGACAGGCAAGCGGACACCGGGGAGCTGTTTTTT. Residues: CASSLGPDRQADTGELFF.

CDR3 nucleotide sequence: TGCGCCAGCAGCCAAGATCGGGATCAAGGAGAGACCCAGTACTTC. Amino acids: CASSQDRDQGETQYF. This chain joins TRBV4-3 and TRBJ2-5; the D gene is possibly TRBD2 (5 bases). V lost 0 bases and J 4 bases, leaving 12 bases between the germline ends. The CDR3 consists of 15 residues. Germline V gene lookup returns CDR1 LGHNA and CDR2 YSLEER.

The chain combines TRBV5-6 with TRBJ2-3; TRBD2 matches at 8 bases. V shed 0 bases and J 4 bases; nucleotides not matched to a gene: 7. Looked up from germline, CDR1 is SGHDT and CDR2 is YYEEEE. CDR3 length equals 16 residues. The chain's CDR3 is CASSLVRGGFPDTQYF. The CDR3, as DNA: TGTGCCAGCAGCTTGGTCCGGGGGGGCTTCCCAGATACGCAGTATTTT.

This chain connects TRBV9 to TRBJ2-2, with 7 bases fitting TRBD2. J gave up 0 bases and V 2 bases, and 7 bases lay outside the gene matches. Germline V gene sequence: CDR1 SGDLS, CDR2 YYNGEE. The CDR3 totals 17 residues. In nucleotides, the CDR3 is TGTGCCAGCAGCGTTTCTAGCGGAGGCGCGAACACCGGGGAGCTGTTTTTT. Translating gives CASSVSSGGANTGELFF. The whole variable domain, filled in from reference TRBV9 and TRBJ2-2, reads DSGVTQTPKHLITATGQRVTLRCSPRSGDLSVYWYQQSLDQGLQFLIQYYNGEERAKGNILERFSAQQFPDLHSELNLSSLELGDSALYFCASSVSSGGANTGELFFGEGSRLTVL.

V gene TRBV6-1 combines with J gene TRBJ1-1; 7 bases map to TRBD1. V lost 3 bases, J lost 5 bases, and 3 bases stayed unmatched. CDR1 and CDR2 from the germline V gene are MNHNS and SASEGT. The CDR3 runs to 13 residues. CDR3 sequence (DNA): TGTGCCAGCAGTGAGACAGGGCGAACTGAAGCTTTCTTT. It yields the protein CASSETGRTEAFF.